The 23 T cell receptor beta chains below come from one sample, sequenced in a study of patients and donors after allogeneic stem cell transplantation. TCRdb used MiXCR to reprocess the RT-PCR reads, holding one entry per CDR3 protein. The data contain about 960,000 distinct CDR3 sequences, around 17% of them singletons. The sequenced sample consisted of blood, either unsorted or a sorted T cell fraction (not recorded which). The receptors were sampled from a human donor who was either an allogeneic HSCT recipient or a stem cell or donor lymphocyte infusion donor (not recorded which). It is not recorded whose cells these are; they may come from a transplant donor.

This clonotype was observed a few times. CDR3 in DNA: TGTGCCAGCAGCAAAAAGACCCGGCCCGTGGGCACAGATACGCAGTATTTT. Amino acids: CASSKKTRPVGTDTQYF. This sequence joins TRBV12-3 or TRBV12-4 and TRBJ2-3; the D is unclear. With 6 bases removed from V and 1 base from J, the gap between germline ends came to 20 bases. This CDR3 is 17 amino acids long.

The chain uses TRBV4-1 and TRBJ1-1, with a weak D call TRBD1 (6 bases). There are 14 residues in the CDR3. Germline CDR1 MGHRA, CDR2 YSYEKL. V lost 3 bases, J lost 4 bases, and 12 bases lay in between. CDR3 sequence (DNA): TGCGCCAGCAGCCAGCCCAGGGGTTTCACTGAAGCTTTCTTT. It yields the protein CASSQPRGFTEAFF.

This clonotype was counted only a few times. The rearrangement links TRBV4-3 to TRBJ1-1; D is undetermined. Trimming pared 0 bases from V and 4 bases from J, leaving 15 bases between. The germline CDR1 and CDR2 sequences are LGHNA and YSLEER. The CDR3 runs 16 residues. The CDR3 here is CASSQELLGVRTEAFF. The CDR3 nucleotides read TGCGCCAGCAGCCAAGAACTACTCGGGGTTCGCACTGAAGCTTTCTTT.

This clonotype was counted many times. CDR3 bases: TGCAGCGTACGAGGCCTAAGCACAGATACGCAGTATTTT. This gives the protein CSVRGLSTDTQYF. The chain couples TRBV29-1 to TRBJ2-3; D remains ambiguous. The CDR3 is 13 residues long. The V end was cut by 6 bases, the J end by 0 bases, with 10 bases between. Per germline, CDR1 SQVTM and CDR2 ANQGSEA.

This clonotype was recorded a few times. The chain combines TRBV7-2 with TRBJ1-6; D possibly corresponds to TRBD1 (6 bases). Germline assignment: CDR1 SGHTA and CDR2 FQGNSA. The germline V and J ends were trimmed by 2 bases and 6 bases, with 11 bases remaining between them. There are 15 residues in the CDR3. The CDR3 nucleotides read TGTGCCAGCAGCTTAATGGACAGAGGTAATTCACCCCTCCACTTT. Translating it yields CASSLMDRGNSPLHF.

This clonotype was detected a few times. The chain joins TRBV7-2 to TRBJ1-1; D not resolved. V lost 1 base and J 1 base, leaving 10 bases between the germline ends. Germline CDR1 reads SGHTA; CDR2 reads FQGNSA. The CDR3 has 15 amino acids. This CDR3 reads CASSLVPRANTEAFF. In DNA form, the CDR3 reads TGTGCCAGCAGCTTAGTTCCAAGGGCGAACACTGAAGCTTTCTTT. The whole variable domain, filled in from reference TRBV7-2 and TRBJ1-1, reads GAGVSQSPSNKVTEKGKDVELRCDPISGHTALYWYRQSLGQGLEFLIYFQGNSAPDKSGLPSDRFSAERTGGSVSTLTIQRTQQEDSAVYLCASSLVPRANTEAFFGQGTRLTVV.

This clonotype was counted only a few times. The chain recombines TRBV30 with TRBJ2-5; D may match TRBD1 or TRBD2 (6 bases each). V was shortened by 3 bases and J by 5 bases, with 19 bases between the two germline ends. Germline V gene sequence: CDR1 GTSNPN, CDR2 SVGIG (reference sequence). The CDR3 spans 15 residues. The DNA of the CDR3 is TGTGCCTGGAGCTCAACAACGGGGGCTGGGGAGACCCAGTACTTC. It translates to CAWSSTTGAGETQYF.

This chain uses TRBV29-1 with TRBJ2-4, with D possibly being TRBD1 (6 bases). V lost 6 bases and J 3 bases, leaving 21 bases between the germline ends. Germline V CDR1 and CDR2: SQVTM, ANQGSEA. CDR3 length: 16 amino acids. Here the CDR3 DNA reads TGCAGCGTCTATCCCGCAGGGGACGTGGGCAAAAACATTCAGTACTTC. Translation: CSVYPAGDVGKNIQYF. Together with reference TRBV29-1 and TRBJ2-4, the CDR3 gives the full variable domain: SAVISQKPSRDICQRGTSLTIQCQVDSQVTMMFWYRQQPGQSLTLIATANQGSEATYESGFVIDKFPISRPNLTFSTLTVSNMSPEDSSIYLCSVYPAGDVGKNIQYFGAGTRLSVL.

This chain uses TRBV20-1 with TRBJ2-1, with D perhaps being TRBD1 or TRBD2 (5 bases each). Germline assignment: CDR1 DFQATT and CDR2 SNEGSKA (reference sequence). This CDR3 is built from 14 residues. V lost 3 bases, J lost 1 base, and 10 bases lay in between. As DNA, the CDR3 is TGCAGTGCTAGGTCTTGGGGGTCCTACAATGAGCAGTTCTTC. This gives the protein CSARSWGSYNEQFF.

The rearrangement links TRBV5-1 to TRBJ2-1; 9 bases match TRBD1. CDR3 size: 15 residues. Per the germline V gene, CDR1 is SGHRS and CDR2 is YFSETQ. V lost 4 bases and J lost 7; bases outside the gene matches: 9. In DNA form, the CDR3 reads TGCGCCAGCAGCCCTTCACAGGGGGCGGGGAATGAGCAGTTCTTC. It translates to CASSPSQGAGNEQFF.

The rearrangement joins TRBV7-2 to TRBJ2-3; 13 positions match TRBD2. CDR3 length: 17 amino acids. V was pared by 3 bases and J by 3 bases, with 6 bases of the junction left unmatched. The germline V gene has CDR1 SGHTA and CDR2 FQGNSA. The CDR3, as DNA: TGTGCCAGCAGCTTTGTACTAGCGGGGGGGTTGACAGATACGCAGTATTTT. It translates to CASSFVLAGGLTDTQYF.

This clonotype was seen at least ten times. J is TRBJ2-2 and V is TRBV27; D remains unclear. This CDR3 contains 12 residues. V shed 3 bases and J shed 6 bases, with 5 bases lying between them. In germline, CDR1 is MNHEY, CDR2 SMNVEV (reference sequence). CDR3 amino acids: CASSFRSGELFF. The CDR3 region has the DNA TGTGCCAGCAGTTTTAGGTCCGGGGAGCTGTTTTTT.

The chain is built from TRBV7-2 and TRBJ2-1; D is perhaps TRBD2 (6 bases). With 0 bases removed from V and 8 bases from J, the gap between germline ends came to 14 bases. The CDR3 loop spans 15 amino acids. CDR1 and CDR2 from the germline V gene are SGHTA and FQGNSA. This CDR3 reads CASSLATLASDEQFF. In DNA, the CDR3 is TGTGCCAGCAGCTTAGCGACCCTAGCGTCAGATGAGCAGTTCTTC.

CDR3 in amino acids: CASSPGNFYEQYF. CDR3 in DNA: TGTGCCAGCAGTCCCGGGAATTTCTACGAGCAGTACTTC. The chain combines TRBV12-3 or TRBV12-4 with TRBJ2-7; possible D gene TRBD2, 5 bases. The CDR3 consists of 13 residues. The V end lost 5 bases, the J end lost 3 bases, and 11 bases lay between the germline ends.

The V and J genes are TRBV20-1 and TRBJ2-2; D is undetermined. The CDR3 is 18 amino acids. Looked up from germline, CDR1 is DFQATT and CDR2 is SNEGSKA (reference sequence). V dropped 2 bases and J dropped 0 bases, with 19 bases sitting between them. The CDR3 loop reads CSARIWEDSLPNTGELFF. CDR3 coding DNA: TGCAGTGCTAGAATATGGGAAGATAGCCTTCCGAACACCGGGGAGCTGTTTTTT.

This clonotype was observed a few times. The V gene is TRBV7-3, the J gene TRBJ2-2, with D perhaps being TRBD1 or TRBD2 (5 bases each). Germline V gives CDR1 SGHTA, CDR2 FQGTGA. Trimming took 1 base from V and 7 from J, leaving 13 bases between them. The length of the CDR3 is 15 residues. The CDR3: CASSLIHGAGGELFF. The CDR3 region has the DNA TGTGCCAGCAGCTTAATTCACGGGGCGGGCGGGGAGCTGTTTTTT.

Only a few counts were recorded for this clonotype. V usage is TRBV12-3 or TRBV12-4 and J usage is TRBJ1-1; no firm D call. This CDR3 region has 13 residues. The ends were cut back, 1 base at V and 7 bases at J, with 10 bases in the middle. The CDR3 is CASSLGPKNEAFF. The CDR3 DNA follows: TGTGCCAGCAGTTTAGGACCAAAAAATGAAGCTTTCTTT.

For the CDR3, the DNA is TGCAGTGCTAGCCTGGGGGACCCCATCGCCGGGGAGCTGTTTTTT. Encoded protein: CSASLGDPIAGELFF. The rearrangement uses TRBV20-1 and TRBJ2-2, with D possibly being TRBD1 or TRBD2 (5 bases each). CDR3 length: 15 residues. The germline CDR1 and CDR2 sequences are DFQATT and SNEGSKA (reference sequence). V dropped 3 bases and J dropped 6 bases, with 17 bases sitting between them.

In this sample, this clonotype turned up a few times. This chain connects TRBV29-1 to TRBJ2-2; 10 nucleotides line up with TRBD1. With V trimmed by 6 bases and J by 9 bases, 10 bases remained unmatched. The CDR3 length is 14 residues. The germline V gene has CDR1 SQVTM and CDR2 ANQGSEA. CDR3 loop: CSVARDRGGRELFF. Written as DNA, the CDR3 is TGCAGCGTCGCTCGGGACAGGGGTGGGCGGGAGCTGTTTTTT.

In its sample, this clonotype was seen a few times. The J gene is TRBJ2-3, the V gene TRBV27; D is perhaps TRBD1 (5 bases). V lost 4 bases to trimming and J lost 3 bases, with 17 bases between them. The CDR3 length is 16 residues. In germline, CDR1 is MNHEY, CDR2 SMNVEV (reference sequence). CDR3 bases: TGTGCCAGCAGTTCCTTCGTTGACAGAGGAACAGATACGCAGTATTTT. As protein: CASSSFVDRGTDTQYF.

The chain is built from TRBV29-1 and TRBJ1-2; D is unclear. V was shortened by 6 bases and J by 8 bases, with 13 bases between the two germline ends. CDR3 length: 11 residues. The germline gives CDR1 SQVTM, CDR2 ANQGSEA. This chain's CDR3 is CSVIKREGYTF. Here the CDR3 DNA reads TGCAGCGTCATTAAACGAGAAGGCTACACCTTC.

The J gene is TRBJ2-3, the V gene TRBV20-1, with 10 bases lining up with TRBD2. The germline gives CDR1 DFQATT, CDR2 SNEGSKA (reference sequence). The CDR3 runs to 15 residues. The junction had 11 bases not matched to a gene; V was cut back by 6 bases and J by 5 bases. This chain's CDR3 is CSAETSGRAQDTQYF. The CDR3, as DNA: TGCAGTGCCGAAACGAGCGGGAGGGCCCAAGATACGCAGTATTTT.

A note on this clonotype: An end of the junction differs from the germline gene, which may be a read error. The chain has TRBV5-1 and TRBJ2-2; D may be TRBD1 or TRBD2 (5 bases each). This CDR3 region has 18 residues. Germline V gene data show CDR1 as SGHRS and CDR2 as YFSETQ. The CDR3 spells CASNLAVSWGTGTGELFF. The DNA for the CDR3 is TGCGCCAGCAACTTGGCCGTATCCTGGGGGACGGGCACCGGGGAGCTGTTTTTT.